This T cell receptor beta chain came from a study of Graves' ophthalmopathy and Graves' hyperthyroidism (dated by TCRdb to the late 2010s). With respect to the entire study: Peripheral blood samples were taken at the time of initial diagnosis, before any treatment was given. TCR beta repertoire signatures were used to distinguish Graves' ophthalmopathy from Graves' hyperthyroidism and to predict progression to ophthalmopathy. In total, 135 blood samples were TCR-sequenced: some 43 ophthalmopathy, under 85 hyperthyroidism and roughly 17 hyperthyroidism-to-ophthalmopathy patients. To explore V-J signatures that separate ophthalmopathy from hyperthyroidism, a discovery set of about a hundred patients was enrolled, consisting of about 45 with ophthalmopathy and fewer than 60 with stable hyperthyroidism. For independent validation, a separate cohort was made up of 18 hyperthyroidism patients plus 17 patients who later progressed from hyperthyroidism to ophthalmopathy. In five or six hyperthyroidism patients, T-cell repertoires of thyroid tissue and blood were compared. Following sampling, methimazole starting at 30 mg daily was administered to hyperthyroidism patients, and high-dose intravenous methylprednisolone was administered to ophthalmopathy patients. The study at large found these results: Ophthalmopathy was separated from stable hyperthyroidism by the 13-signature model with just under 90% sensitivity and approximately 84% specificity in cross-validation and with 80%/75% in the test set. In validation, the model predicted ophthalmopathy progression with about 70% sensitivity and around 72% specificity; fewer than 15 predicted patients were CT-confirmed with GO in a median of approximately 6.2 months. Most of the expanded thyroid clonotypes with a frequency above 0.001 were also detected in blood, and it was suggested that the thyroid immune response may be reflected by blood repertoires. No statistical method was used to predetermine the sample size, and group allocation was not hidden from the investigators.

For repertoire sequencing, TCR beta CDR3 regions were amplified from RNA transcripts. HTBI primers and the Qiagen OneStep RT-PCR kit were used in a first-round RT-PCR, which was followed by a second-round multiplex PCR, size selection and purification. Sequencing of the libraries was carried out on an Illumina HiSeq2000 in paired-end mode with 100 bp reads. The published analysis was carried out like this. Reads were processed with SOAPnuke, discarding reads with adapters, uncalled bases, mean Phred below 15, or no exact constant-primer or identifier match. COPE v1.2.5 was used to merge high-quality paired reads. Clonotypes were defined as unique nucleotide sequences and were aligned to IMGT TRB V, D and J references using MiTCR v1.1. The analysis was limited to V-J combinations with a frequency above 0.0001, which together covered 99% to 99.2% of the repertoires. For each V-J combination, a TCR clonal expansion and chaos score was defined as the ratio of F50 clonal expansion to chaos observed in the TCRdist matrix. Features were reduced by Welch's t-statistics and random forest to over 10 V-J combinations, which fed a naive Bayes classifier. The similarity between thyroid and blood repertoires was quantified using the Morisita-Horn index. The raw public reads went through TCRdb reprocessing: fastp at Q25, MiXCR clone calling, in-frame beta chains kept. Every entry covers one CDR3 protein and lists the most common genes and DNA from its rows. TCRdb's processing, not the authors' own work, is the source of the V and J calls. A total of a few hundred thousand distinct CDR3 sequences appear in this sample, about 18% of them only once. Of the sample, roughly 2.3% is held by the ten largest clones.

Hyperthyroidism was considered stable if no progression to ophthalmopathy occurred within 18 months of follow-up. Hyperthyroidism patients were newly diagnosed, with disease duration under 2 months, and aged 18 to 65 years. Patients were excluded if they had other autoimmune diseases, uncontrolled infections, pregnancy or lactation. Clinical symptoms, serum thyroxine, TRAb, thyroid ultrasound and orbital computed tomography were used for diagnosis. Ficoll-Paque density gradient centrifugation was used to isolate PBMCs from around 10 ml of fresh peripheral blood. Total RNA was extracted with Trizol reagent and quality-checked on an Agilent 2100 Bioanalyzer. This clonotype was detected many times. Its antigen is not yet known. Per-base qualities were not stored, and no clone one base away is much larger. V is cut by 0 bases and J by 3 bases, and the space between the germline ends is 14 bases. From the cysteine through the phenylalanine, the CDR3 covers 16 amino acids. The entry retains the CDR3 DNA only, 48 bases that are in frame from base 1. The germline V gene (reference sequence) yields LNHNV for CDR1 and YYDKDF for CDR2.

The TCR originated in an adult woman with stable Graves' hyperthyroidism. Sequencing input: peripheral blood. The chain couples TRBV15 to TRBJ1-1; no D segment can be confidently identified. The nucleotide sequence is TGTGCCACCAGCAGAGATAAGTCAGCAGAGGACACTGAAGCTTTCTTT. Its translation reads: CATSRDKSAEDTEAFF.